The 30 T cell receptor beta chains listed next were all sequenced from one sample in a study of T-cell memory formation after mild COVID-19. TCRdb called the 5' RACE reads again in MiXCR, with one record for every CDR3 protein. The sample records approximately 440,000 distinct CDR3 sequences, approximately 20% being singletons. What was sequenced was PBMCs or a T cell subset sorted from them (not recorded which). The receptors derive from an adult woman who had mild COVID-19 (a few samples of this study predate the infection). Cell type and time point are not known.

This clonotype was seen only a few times. The chain employs TRBV6-5 and TRBJ2-1; 9 bases align to TRBD1. The CDR3 loop spans 14 amino acids. The V segment lost 8 bases and the J segment 7 bases; nucleotides outside the gene matches: 9. The V gene's germline CDR1 is MNHEY and CDR2 SVGAGI. In nucleotides, the CDR3 is TGTGCCAGCGGCCCCGGGACAGGGACAAATGAGCAGTTCTTC. It specifies CASGPGTGTNEQFF.

This chain connects TRBV24-1 to TRBJ2-3, with D maybe TRBD2 (5 bases). The V and J ends lost 4 bases and 2 bases respectively, with 15 bases between them. The CDR3 covers 16 residues. Germline V lookup: CDR1 KGHDR, CDR2 SFDVKD. The CDR3 sequence: CATSEPSAGHTDTQYF. CDR3 bases: TGTGCCACCAGTGAGCCCAGCGCGGGTCACACAGATACGCAGTATTTT.

Only a few counts were recorded for this clonotype. The chain carries TRBV5-1 and TRBJ2-1; 12 bases fit TRBD2. The CDR3 covers 15 residues. V shed 4 bases and J 6 bases; nucleotides not matched to a gene: 5. The germline CDR1 and CDR2 sequences are SGHRS and YFSETQ. The CDR3 DNA sequence: TGCGCCAGCAGCCCGGCACTAGCGGGAGGCAATGAGCAGTTCTTC. Translation: CASSPALAGGNEQFF.

There are many counts of this clonotype. The chain joins TRBV7-2 to TRBJ1-1; tentatively, D is TRBD1 (6 bases). V lost 0 bases, J lost 5 bases, and 10 bases lay in between. In germline, CDR1 is SGHTA, CDR2 FQGNSA. This CDR3 comprises 14 residues. The CDR3 loop is CASSLAQGGTEAFF. The CDR3 DNA follows: TGTGCCAGCAGCTTAGCACAGGGAGGGACTGAAGCTTTCTTT.

The sample holds a few counts of this clonotype. V gene TRBV2 combines with J gene TRBJ2-5; tentatively, D is TRBD2 (5 bases). Germline CDR1 SNHLY, CDR2 FYNNEI. This CDR3 is built from 16 residues. The V end lost 6 bases, the J end lost 2 bases, and 19 bases lay between the germline ends. CDR3 in amino acids: CASSAARAREQETQYF. In DNA, the CDR3 is TGTGCCAGCAGCGCCGCCCGGGCGAGGGAACAAGAGACCCAGTACTTC. The complete variable domain, with remaining parts taken from reference TRBV2 and TRBJ2-5, reads EPEVTQTPSHQVTQMGQEVILRCVPISNHLYFYWYRQILGQKVEFLVSFYNNEISEKSEIFDDQFSVERPDGSNFTLKIRSTKLEDSAMYFCASSAARAREQETQYFGPGTRLLVL.

This clonotype was seen more than once but under ten times. V is TRBV5-6 and J is TRBJ1-1, with TRBD1 as a possible D gene (5 bases). Trimming cost V 4 bases and J 1 base, with 17 bases left between them. Germline V gene lookup returns CDR1 SGHDT and CDR2 YYEEEE. The CDR3 loop spans 16 amino acids. CDR3 nucleotide sequence: TGTGCCAGCAGCGGGGGTCTGCGTGAACGGAACACTGAAGCTTTCTTT. This encodes CASSGGLRERNTEAFF.

This clonotype was detected a few times. The chain combines TRBV9 with TRBJ2-7; D perhaps matches TRBD2 (6 bases). The CDR3 has 15 amino acids. Germline-derived CDR1 and CDR2 are SGDLS and YYNGEE. Between the trimmed V and J ends, which lost 1 base and 2 bases, there was a span of 13 bases. The DNA for the CDR3 is TGTGCCAGCAGCGTACAACCTCGCGGGGCCTACGAGCAGTACTTC. It yields the protein CASSVQPRGAYEQYF.

The chain employs TRBV18 and TRBJ1-5, with D perhaps matching TRBD1 (6 bases). The CDR3 is 15 amino acids. V was cut by 3 bases and J by 1 base, with 10 bases left in between. Germline assignment: CDR1 KGHSH and CDR2 LQKENI. CDR3 bases: TGTGCCAGCTCACCGTGGCAGGGGAGCAATCAGCCCCAGCATTTT. Amino acids: CASSPWQGSNQPQHF.

The V and J genes are TRBV29-1 and TRBJ1-2; no reliable D call. V was shortened by 4 bases and J by 0 bases, with 6 bases between the two germline ends. This CDR3 region has 12 residues. The V gene's germline CDR1 is SQVTM and CDR2 ANQGSEA. CDR3 DNA: TGCAGCGTTGTCTTCGCTAACTATGGCTACACCTTC. Protein sequence: CSVVFANYGYTF.

The rearrangement joins TRBV11-3 to TRBJ2-2; TRBD2 is a possible D gene (5 bases). The CDR3 contains 15 residues. Trimming stripped 3 bases from V and 7 bases from J, with 15 bases between. CDR1 and CDR2 from the germline V gene are SGHNT and YENEEA. This chain's CDR3 is CASSLLTGKGGELFF. The CDR3 DNA is TGTGCCAGCAGCTTGCTTACCGGGAAGGGCGGGGAGCTGTTTTTT.

The chain has TRBV15 and TRBJ1-1; D not certain. This CDR3 spans 12 amino acids. Trimming stripped 1 base from V and 7 bases from J, with 7 bases between. CDR1 is LNHNV, CDR2 YYDKDF, per germline (reference sequence). In DNA, the CDR3 is TGTGCCACCAGCAGAGGTGATCATGAAGCTTTCTTT. Its translation is CATSRGDHEAFF.

This clonotype showed up just a few times. The genes are TRBV10-3 and TRBJ2-5, with unresolved D. The CDR3 is 13 amino acids. V was cut by 6 bases and J by 0 bases, with 8 bases left in between. Germline-derived CDR1 and CDR2 are ENHRY and SYGVKD. CDR3 residues: CAIRKGDQETQYF. For the CDR3, the DNA is TGTGCCATCAGGAAGGGTGACCAAGAGACCCAGTACTTC.

V and J are TRBV3-1 and TRBJ1-1; D may be TRBD1 (6 bases). The CDR3 is 17 residues long. Germline V gene lookup returns CDR1 LGHDT and CDR2 YNNKEL (reference sequence). V was clipped by 2 bases and J by 4 bases, with 20 bases between them. CDR3 sequence reads: CASSQMGGSASGTEAFF. The DNA for the CDR3 is TGTGCCAGCAGCCAAATGGGGGGCTCAGCATCGGGCACTGAAGCTTTCTTT.

Only a few counts were recorded for this clonotype. V gene TRBV20-1 combines with J gene TRBJ2-7; D is unresolved. This CDR3 is built from 13 residues. Trimming took off 3 bases at V and 4 bases at J, with 13 bases between the two ends. Germline lookup yields CDR1 DFQATT and CDR2 SNEGSKA (reference sequence). For the CDR3, the DNA is TGCAGTGCTAGCCCCAGTACAGTATACGAGCAGTACTTC. Protein product: CSASPSTVYEQYF.

This clonotype was seen only a few times. V is TRBV2 and J is TRBJ2-7; D possibly corresponds to TRBD1 (5 bases). V gave up 2 bases and J gave up 0 bases, with 11 bases separating them. CDR1 and CDR2 (germline): SNHLY, FYNNEI. The CDR3 has 15 residues. The chain's CDR3 is CASSENPDTSYEQYF. CDR3 coding DNA: TGTGCCAGCAGTGAAAATCCGGACACCTCCTACGAGCAGTACTTC.

The V call is TRBV4-1, the J call TRBJ1-2, with D unresolved. CDR3 length: 14 amino acids. V was trimmed by 0 bases and J by 4 bases, leaving 9 bases between them. From germline, CDR1 is MGHRA and CDR2 YSYEKL. CDR3 protein: CASSQDRFIYGYTF. DNA for the CDR3: TGCGCCAGCAGCCAAGATCGGTTTATCTATGGCTACACCTTC.

This clonotype was seen many times. The rearrangement links TRBV2 to TRBJ2-7, with a possible D match to TRBD2 (7 bases). There are 14 residues in the CDR3. Germline V gene lookup returns CDR1 SNHLY and CDR2 FYNNEI. The germline V and J ends were trimmed by 3 bases and 0 bases, with 9 bases remaining between them. The CDR3 coding sequence is TGTGCCAGCAGTGAGAGGGGGGGCTCCTACGAGCAGTACTTC. Its protein product is CASSERGGSYEQYF.

This clonotype was observed a handful of times. The rearrangement uses TRBV12-3 or TRBV12-4 and TRBJ2-7; no reliable D call. The CDR3 consists of 13 residues. The V and J ends lost 1 base and 6 bases respectively, with 10 bases between them. CDR3 protein: CASSLVERSEQYF. The CDR3 DNA is TGTGCCAGCAGTTTAGTGGAGAGATCCGAGCAGTACTTC.

J is TRBJ1-1 and V is TRBV3-1, with D unclear. V shed 8 bases and J shed 5 bases, with 21 bases lying between them. The CDR3 length is 15 residues. In germline, CDR1 is LGHDT, CDR2 YNNKEL (reference sequence). In nucleotides, the CDR3 is TGTGCCAGCCATGTAGGCCATCCGAGGAGGACTGAAGCTTTCTTT. This encodes CASHVGHPRRTEAFF.

The V and J genes are TRBV20-1 and TRBJ2-7; D is uncertain. From germline, CDR1 is DFQATT and CDR2 SNEGSKA (reference sequence). Trimming left V 4 bases short and J 1 base short, with 11 bases between. The CDR3 sequence is 13 residues long. The CDR3 spells CSAKITLSYEQYF. CDR3 bases: TGCAGTGCTAAAATCACATTATCCTACGAGCAGTACTTC.

In DNA form, the CDR3 reads TGTGCCAGCAGCTTCCGTCTGGCAAGTCATGGCTACACCTTC. It translates to CASSFRLASHGYTF. The chain combines TRBV7-2 with TRBJ1-2; D is uncertain. Germline V gives CDR1 SGHTA, CDR2 FQGNSA. CDR3 length: 14 residues. The ends were cut back, 3 bases at V and 6 bases at J, with 14 bases in the middle.

The J gene is TRBJ2-6, the V gene TRBV7-8; D gene unclear. Germline V gene sequence: CDR1 SGHVS, CDR2 FQNEAQ. V lost 7 bases to trimming and J lost 0 bases, with 7 bases between them. The CDR3 is made up of 14 amino acids. The CDR3 DNA reads TGTGCCAGCAAGCCGCGCTCTGGGGCCAACGTCCTGACTTTC. This sequence encodes CASKPRSGANVLTF.

The rearrangement joins TRBV12-3 or TRBV12-4 to TRBJ1-4; the match to TRBD1 covers 7 bases. V lost 1 base to trimming and J lost 13 bases; unmatched junction nucleotides: 9. The CDR3 runs to 14 residues. CDR3: CASSLVGDRVGLFF. In nucleotides, the CDR3 is TGTGCCAGCAGTTTAGTGGGAGACAGGGTAGGACTGTTTTTT.

This chain links TRBV20-1 with TRBJ1-1; D might be TRBD1 (5 bases). Germline lookup yields CDR1 DFQATT and CDR2 SNEGSKA (reference sequence). Trimming pared 0 bases from V and 10 bases from J, leaving 18 bases between. The CDR3 is made up of 14 amino acids. The CDR3: CSAREITGPDGAFF. In DNA, the CDR3 is TGCAGTGCTAGAGAAATAACAGGCCCCGATGGAGCTTTCTTT.

The chain links TRBV6-6 to TRBJ1-1; 7 bases match TRBD1. Germline assignment: CDR1 MNHNY and CDR2 SVGAGI (reference sequence). After removal of 7 bases from V and 1 base from J, the junction contained 6 bases not matched to a gene. The CDR3 runs 14 residues. CDR3 DNA: TGTGCCAGCACCACCGACAGGGAGAACACTGAAGCTTTCTTT. Translating it yields CASTTDRENTEAFF.

The rearrangement joins TRBV2 to TRBJ2-5; possibly TRBD1 or TRBD2 for D (6 bases each). Germline-derived CDR1 and CDR2 are SNHLY and FYNNEI. The CDR3 contains 13 residues. Trimming removed 11 bases from V and 1 base from J, with 14 bases in between. The CDR3 reads CAGGQGLQETQYF. CDR3 nucleotide sequence: TGTGCCGGGGGGCAGGGCCTCCAAGAGACCCAGTACTTC. Using reference TRBV2 and TRBJ2-5 for the parts outside the CDR3, the full variable domain is EPEVTQTPSHQVTQMGQEVILRCVPISNHLYFYWYRQILGQKVEFLVSFYNNEISEKSEIFDDQFSVERPDGSNFTLKIRSTKLEDSAMYFCAGGQGLQETQYFGPGTRLLVL.

The CDR3 here is CASSQVKETQYF. CDR3 sequence (DNA): TGTGCCAGCAGCCAAGTTAAAGAGACCCAGTACTTC. V gene TRBV3-1 combines with J gene TRBJ2-5; no definite D call. This CDR3 comprises 12 residues. CDR1 LGHDT and CDR2 YNNKEL come from the germline V gene (reference sequence). Trimming shortened V by 1 base and J by 3 bases, and 3 bases separated the two germline ends.

Only a few counts were recorded for this clonotype. The chain combines TRBV7-6 with TRBJ2-1, with 7 bases lining up with TRBD2. The CDR3 spans 13 residues. After removal of 6 bases from V and 5 bases from J, the junction contained 4 bases not matched to a gene. Germline loops: CDR1 SGHVS, CDR2 FNYEAQ. CDR3 residues: CASRGTTDNEQFF. In DNA, the CDR3 is TGTGCCAGCAGAGGGACTACCGACAATGAGCAGTTCTTC.

This clonotype came up a few times. This chain joins TRBV24-1 and TRBJ1-1; D remains unclear. The ends were cut back, 5 bases at V and 5 bases at J, with 11 bases in the middle. Germline V CDR1 and CDR2: KGHDR, SFDVKD. The CDR3 totals 13 residues. CDR3 amino acids: CATSGMGMTEAFF. CDR3 sequence (DNA): TGTGCCACCAGTGGCATGGGGATGACTGAAGCTTTCTTT.

This clonotype has a handful of counts. The rearrangement links TRBV29-1 to TRBJ2-7, with D possibly being TRBD1 or TRBD2 (5 bases each). CDR1 and CDR2 (germline): SQVTM, ANQGSEA. The CDR3 loop spans 12 amino acids. Trimming took off 7 bases at V and 1 base at J, with 11 bases between the two ends. Written as DNA, the CDR3 is TGCAGCGCAGTGGGACGATCCTACGAGCAGTACTTC. As protein: CSAVGRSYEQYF.